This is a list of T cell receptor beta chains from one sample in a study of blood T cell repertoires in COVID-19. Assay: immunoSEQ multiplex PCR; the TCRdb copy retains only in-frame clones and omits some. The data hold 210,000 or so clones, with 75% to 90% observed a single time. Source material: peripheral blood. The receptors shown here come from a human donor in a cohort sampled during active COVID-19. Both conserved end residues are part of each CDR3. The order of the fields is J gene, D gene, V gene, clone size, CDR3 length, CDR3 DNA, CDR3 protein. A D gene is named only where the DNA matches it firmly. The size field is filled for only some rows; it gives once, few, many or a size class.

J: TRBJ2-7
D: NA
V: TRBV3-1/TRBV3-2
size: NA
length: 16
DNA: TGTGCCAGCAGCCCCCCGGCCCGGGAGAGCGAAAACGAGCAGTACTTC
CDR3: CASSPPARESENEQYF

J: TRBJ1-2
D: TRBD1
V: TRBV5-1
size: NA
length: 15
DNA: TGCGCCAGCAGCAATCGACAGGGGGCCGACTATGGCTACACCTTC
CDR3: CASSNRQGADYGYTF

J: TRBJ2-7
D: TRBD2
V: TRBV20-1
size: NA
length: 11
DNA: TGCAGTGCTTTTAGCGGGAGCGAGCAGTACTTC
CDR3: CSAFSGSEQYF

J: TRBJ1-5
D: TRBD1
V: TRBV28
size: once
length: 17
DNA: TGTGCCAGCAGTTTGGTAGGGGGCGCGGGTGGCAATCAGCCCCAGCATTTT
CDR3: CASSLVGGAGGNQPQHF

J: TRBJ1-2
D: NA
V: TRBV14
size: NA
length: 13
DNA: TGTGCCAGCAGCCGGGAGAGGGACTATGGCTACACCTTC
CDR3: CASSRERDYGYTF

J: TRBJ2-1
D: TRBD1
V: TRBV5-4
size: NA
length: 14
DNA: TGTGCCAGCAGATTGGGACAGGCAAACCCTGAGCAGTTCTTC
CDR3: CASRLGQANPEQFF

J: TRBJ2-7
D: NA
V: TRBV28
size: NA
length: 14
DNA: TGTGCCAGCAGTTTAACAGGGACCTCCTACGAGCAGTACTTC
CDR3: CASSLTGTSYEQYF

J: TRBJ2-5
D: TRBD2
V: TRBV9
size: NA
length: 14
DNA: TGTGCCAGCAGCGTCGGGGGGTACCAAGAGACCCAGTACTTC
CDR3: CASSVGGYQETQYF

J: TRBJ2-1
D: NA
V: TRBV5-4
size: once
length: 13
DNA: TGTGCCAGCAGCTTGGTTCTCGACAATGAGCAGTTCTTC
CDR3: CASSLVLDNEQFF

J: TRBJ1-2
D: TRBD1
V: TRBV16
size: NA
length: 15
DNA: TGTGCCAGCAGCCAATCAGCGTGGGGACAGTATGGCTACACCTTC
CDR3: CASSQSAWGQYGYTF